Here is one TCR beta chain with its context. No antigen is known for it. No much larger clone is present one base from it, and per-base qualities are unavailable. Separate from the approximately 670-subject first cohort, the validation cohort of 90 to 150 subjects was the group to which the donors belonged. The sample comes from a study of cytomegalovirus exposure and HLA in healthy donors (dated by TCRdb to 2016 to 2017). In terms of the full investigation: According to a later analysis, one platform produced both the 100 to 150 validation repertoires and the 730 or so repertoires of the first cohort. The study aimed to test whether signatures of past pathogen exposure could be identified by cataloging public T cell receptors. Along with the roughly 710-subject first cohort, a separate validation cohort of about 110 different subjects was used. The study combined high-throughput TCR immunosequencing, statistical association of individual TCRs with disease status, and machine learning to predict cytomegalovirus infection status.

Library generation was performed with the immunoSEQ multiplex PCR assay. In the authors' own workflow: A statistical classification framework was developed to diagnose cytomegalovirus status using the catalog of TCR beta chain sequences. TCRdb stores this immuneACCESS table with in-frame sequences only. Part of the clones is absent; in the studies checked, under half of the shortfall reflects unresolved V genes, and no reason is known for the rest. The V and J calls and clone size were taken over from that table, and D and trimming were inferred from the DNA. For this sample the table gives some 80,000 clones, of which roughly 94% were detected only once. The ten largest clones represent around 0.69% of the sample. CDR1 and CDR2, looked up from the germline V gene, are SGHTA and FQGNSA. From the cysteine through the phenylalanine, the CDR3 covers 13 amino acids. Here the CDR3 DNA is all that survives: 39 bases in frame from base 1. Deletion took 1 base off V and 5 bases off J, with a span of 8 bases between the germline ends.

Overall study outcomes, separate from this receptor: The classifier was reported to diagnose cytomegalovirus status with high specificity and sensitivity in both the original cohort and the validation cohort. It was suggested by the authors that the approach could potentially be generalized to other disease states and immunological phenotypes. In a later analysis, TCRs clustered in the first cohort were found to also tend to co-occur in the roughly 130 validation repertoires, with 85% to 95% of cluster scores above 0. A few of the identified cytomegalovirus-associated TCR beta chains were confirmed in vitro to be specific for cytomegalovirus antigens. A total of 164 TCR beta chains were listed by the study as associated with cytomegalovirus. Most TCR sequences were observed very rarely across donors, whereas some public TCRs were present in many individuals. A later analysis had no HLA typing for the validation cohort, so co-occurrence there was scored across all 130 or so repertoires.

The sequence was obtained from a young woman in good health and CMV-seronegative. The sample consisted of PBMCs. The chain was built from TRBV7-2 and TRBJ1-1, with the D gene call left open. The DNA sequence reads TGTGCCAGCAGCTTAGGTATCCAGACTGAAGCTTTCTTT. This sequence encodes CASSLGIQTEAFF.